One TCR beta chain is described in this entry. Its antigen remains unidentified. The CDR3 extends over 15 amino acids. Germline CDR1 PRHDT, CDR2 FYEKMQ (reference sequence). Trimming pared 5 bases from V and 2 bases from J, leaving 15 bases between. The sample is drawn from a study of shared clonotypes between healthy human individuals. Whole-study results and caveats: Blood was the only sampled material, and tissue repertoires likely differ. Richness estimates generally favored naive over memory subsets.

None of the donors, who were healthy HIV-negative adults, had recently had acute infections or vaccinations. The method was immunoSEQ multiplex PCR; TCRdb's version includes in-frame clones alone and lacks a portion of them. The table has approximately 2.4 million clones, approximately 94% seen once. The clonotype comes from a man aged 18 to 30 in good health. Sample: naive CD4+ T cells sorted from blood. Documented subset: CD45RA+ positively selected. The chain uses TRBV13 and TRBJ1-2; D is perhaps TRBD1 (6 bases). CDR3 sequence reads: CASSPGEGVNYGYTF. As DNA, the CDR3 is TGTGCCAGCAGCCCTGGGGAGGGGGTGAACTATGGCTACACCTTC.